This T cell receptor (beta chain) originates from a study of glioma-infiltrating T cells. This clonotype was detected many times. Using RNA template, CDR3s of TCR alpha and beta were amplified with iRepertoire arm-PCR. From the multiplex PCR reads, TCRdb called clonotypes with MiXCR, one entry per CDR3 protein. The sample yields approximately 120,000 distinct CDR3 sequences, roughly 24% seen once. Sample: glioma tissue, nonneoplastic brain tissue, or PBMCs (not recorded which). The TCR comes from a human donor with low-grade glioma or glioblastoma, undergoing nonglioma brain surgery, or in good health (not recorded which).

Here the CDR3 reads CASSPQDRGGEQFF. The CDR3 region has the DNA TGTGCCAGTAGCCCGCAAGACAGGGGAGGTGAGCAGTTCTTC. V is TRBV19 and J is TRBJ2-1, with 8 positions matching TRBD1. This CDR3 has 14 amino acids. The germline gives CDR1 LNHDA, CDR2 SQIVND (reference sequence). The J segment lost 9 bases and the V segment lost 6 bases, leaving 10 bases of the junction unmatched.